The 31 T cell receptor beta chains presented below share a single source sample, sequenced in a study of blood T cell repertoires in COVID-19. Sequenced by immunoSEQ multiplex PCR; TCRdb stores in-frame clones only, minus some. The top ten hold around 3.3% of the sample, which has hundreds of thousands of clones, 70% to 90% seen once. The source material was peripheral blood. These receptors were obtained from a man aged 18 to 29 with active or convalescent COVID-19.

The CDR3 bases are TGTGCCATCGCGCAGGGGCAGGAGACCCAGTACTTC. The encoded protein is CAIAQGQETQYF. The chain employs TRBV10-3 and TRBJ2-5; possible D gene TRBD1, 6 bases. Germline V gene lookup returns CDR1 ENHRY and CDR2 SYGVKD. The CDR3 totals 12 residues. The germline V and J ends were trimmed by 8 bases and 5 bases, with 12 bases remaining between them.

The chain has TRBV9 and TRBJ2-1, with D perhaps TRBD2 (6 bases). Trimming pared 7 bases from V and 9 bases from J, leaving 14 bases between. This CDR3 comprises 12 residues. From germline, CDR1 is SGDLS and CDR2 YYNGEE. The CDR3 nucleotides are TGTGCCAGCGGTTGGGGAGGTACTGAGCAGTTCTTC. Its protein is CASGWGGTEQFF. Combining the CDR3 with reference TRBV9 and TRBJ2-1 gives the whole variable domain DSGVTQTPKHLITATGQRVTLRCSPRSGDLSVYWYQQSLDQGLQFLIQYYNGEERAKGNILERFSAQQFPDLHSELNLSSLELGDSALYFCASGWGGTEQFFGPGTRLTVL.

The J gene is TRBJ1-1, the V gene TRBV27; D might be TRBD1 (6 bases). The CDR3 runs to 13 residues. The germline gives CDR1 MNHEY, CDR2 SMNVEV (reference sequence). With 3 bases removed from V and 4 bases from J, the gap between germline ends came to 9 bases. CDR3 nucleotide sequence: TGTGCCAGCAGTTTCCGGGACACCACTGAAGCTTTCTTT. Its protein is CASSFRDTTEAFF.

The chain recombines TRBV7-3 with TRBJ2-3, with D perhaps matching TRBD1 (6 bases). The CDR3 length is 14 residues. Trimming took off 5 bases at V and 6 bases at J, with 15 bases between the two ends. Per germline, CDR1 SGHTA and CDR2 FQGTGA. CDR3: CASSPGAGEDTQYF. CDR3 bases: TGTGCCAGCAGCCCCGGGGCAGGGGAGGATACGCAGTATTTT.

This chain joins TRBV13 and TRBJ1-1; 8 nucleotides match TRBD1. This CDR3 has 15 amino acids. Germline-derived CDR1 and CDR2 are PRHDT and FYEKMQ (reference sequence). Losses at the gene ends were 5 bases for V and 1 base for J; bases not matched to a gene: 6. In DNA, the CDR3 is TGTGCCAGCAGCGGGGATGGGACAGGGAACACTGAAGCTTTCTTT. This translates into CASSGDGTGNTEAFF.

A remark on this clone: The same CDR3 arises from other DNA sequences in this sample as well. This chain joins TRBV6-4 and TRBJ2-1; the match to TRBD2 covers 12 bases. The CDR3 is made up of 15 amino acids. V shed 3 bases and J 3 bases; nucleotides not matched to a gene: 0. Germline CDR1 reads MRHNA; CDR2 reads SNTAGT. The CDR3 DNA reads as TGTGCCAGCAGTGAGACTAGCGGGAGCTACAATGAGCAGTTCTTC. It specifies CASSETSGSYNEQFF.

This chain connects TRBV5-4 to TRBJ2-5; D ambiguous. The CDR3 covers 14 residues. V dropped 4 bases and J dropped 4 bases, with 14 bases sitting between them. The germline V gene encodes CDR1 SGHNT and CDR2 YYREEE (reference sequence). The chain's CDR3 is CASSPGHERETQYF. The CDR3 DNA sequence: TGTGCCAGCAGCCCGGGTCACGAAAGAGAGACCCAGTACTTC. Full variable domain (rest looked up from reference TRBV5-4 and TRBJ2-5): ETGVTQSPTHLIKTRGQQVTLRCSSQSGHNTVSWYQQALGQGPQFIFQYYREEENGRGNFPPRFSGLQFPNYSSELNVNALELDDSALYLCASSPGHERETQYFGPGTRLLVL.

CDR3 sequence reads: CASSLGGTSGNTIYF. CDR3 coding DNA: TGTGCCAGCAGCTTAGGGGGCACATCTGGAAACACCATATATTTT. The chain has TRBV5-4 and TRBJ1-3, with 7 bases identical to TRBD1. The junction had 3 bases not matched to a gene; V was cut back by 2 bases and J by 1 base. The germline gives CDR1 SGHNT, CDR2 YYREEE (reference sequence). The CDR3 sequence is 15 residues long.

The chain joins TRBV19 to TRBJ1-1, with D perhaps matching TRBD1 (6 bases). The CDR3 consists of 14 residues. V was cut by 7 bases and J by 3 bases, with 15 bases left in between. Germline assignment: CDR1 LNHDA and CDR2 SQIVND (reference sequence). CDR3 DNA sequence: TGTGCCAGTACCGCCCGTGCAGGGGACACTGAAGCTTTCTTT. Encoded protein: CASTARAGDTEAFF.

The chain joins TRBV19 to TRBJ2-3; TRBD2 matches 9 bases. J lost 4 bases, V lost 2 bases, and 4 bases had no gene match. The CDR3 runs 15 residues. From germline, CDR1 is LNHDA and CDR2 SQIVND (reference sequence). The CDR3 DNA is TGTGCCAGTAGTATACTAGCGGGAATGCCAGATACGCAGTATTTT. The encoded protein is CASSILAGMPDTQYF.

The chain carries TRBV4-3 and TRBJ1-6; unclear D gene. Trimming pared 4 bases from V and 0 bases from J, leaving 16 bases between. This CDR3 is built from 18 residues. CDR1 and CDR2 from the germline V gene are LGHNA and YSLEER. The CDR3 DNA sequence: TGCGCCAGCAGCCGTAGCGACACCCACAGCTCCTATAATTCACCCCTCCACTTT. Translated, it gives CASSRSDTHSSYNSPLHF.

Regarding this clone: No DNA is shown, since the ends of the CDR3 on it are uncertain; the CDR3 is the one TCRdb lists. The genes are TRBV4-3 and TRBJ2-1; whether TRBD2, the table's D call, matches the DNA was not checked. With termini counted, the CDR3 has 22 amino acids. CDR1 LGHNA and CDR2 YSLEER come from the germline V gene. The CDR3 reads CASSQDGLPDTMSSSSGQKQFF.

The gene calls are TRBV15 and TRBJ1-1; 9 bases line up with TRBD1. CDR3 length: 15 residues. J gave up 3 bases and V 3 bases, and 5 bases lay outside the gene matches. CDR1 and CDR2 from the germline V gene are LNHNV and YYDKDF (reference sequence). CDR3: CATSSPGTGYTEAFF. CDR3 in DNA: TGTGCCACCAGCAGTCCCGGGACAGGGTACACTGAAGCTTTCTTT.

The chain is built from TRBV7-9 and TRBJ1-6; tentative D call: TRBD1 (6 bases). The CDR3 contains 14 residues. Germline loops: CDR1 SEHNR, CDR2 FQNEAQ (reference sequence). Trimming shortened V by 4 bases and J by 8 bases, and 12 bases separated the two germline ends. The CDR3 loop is CASSWDTPDSPLHF. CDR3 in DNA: TGTGCCAGCAGCTGGGACACCCCCGATTCACCCCTCCACTTT.

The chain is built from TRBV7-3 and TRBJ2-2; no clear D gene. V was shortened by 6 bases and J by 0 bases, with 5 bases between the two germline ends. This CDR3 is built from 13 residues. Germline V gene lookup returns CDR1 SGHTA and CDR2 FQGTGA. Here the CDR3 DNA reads TGTGCCAGCAGTCATGCGAACACCGGGGAGCTGTTTTTT. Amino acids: CASSHANTGELFF.

In DNA, the CDR3 is TGTGCCAGCAGTCGCCGGGGGATCGACTACGAGCAGTACTTC. It specifies CASSRRGIDYEQYF. The chain employs TRBV7-2 and TRBJ2-7; D is possibly TRBD2 (6 bases). The CDR3 length is 14 residues. Germline values: CDR1 SGHTA, CDR2 FQGNSA. V lost 6 bases and J 3 bases, leaving 15 bases between the germline ends.

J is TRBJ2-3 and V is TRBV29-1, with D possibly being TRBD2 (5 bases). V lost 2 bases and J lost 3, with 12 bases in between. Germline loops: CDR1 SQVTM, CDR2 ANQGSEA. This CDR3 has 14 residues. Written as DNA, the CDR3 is TGCAGCGTTGAAAAAACGGGCGGGACAGATACGCAGTATTTT. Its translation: CSVEKTGGTDTQYF.

The CDR3: CASRSWGGANTGELFF. The CDR3 DNA sequence: TGTGCCAGCAGATCCTGGGGCGGCGCGAACACCGGGGAGCTGTTTTTT. The chain combines TRBV11-2 with TRBJ2-2; tentative D call: TRBD1 (5 bases). Germline V CDR1 and CDR2: SGHAT, FQNNGV. The V end lost 6 bases, the J end lost 0 bases, and 14 bases lay between the germline ends. The CDR3 contains 16 residues.

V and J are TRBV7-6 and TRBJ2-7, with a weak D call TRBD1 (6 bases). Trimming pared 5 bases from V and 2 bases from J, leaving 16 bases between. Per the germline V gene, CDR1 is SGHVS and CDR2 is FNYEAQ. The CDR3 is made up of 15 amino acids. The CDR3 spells CASSPLQGSAYEQYF. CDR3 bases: TGTGCCAGCAGCCCCCTACAGGGTTCCGCCTACGAGCAGTACTTC.

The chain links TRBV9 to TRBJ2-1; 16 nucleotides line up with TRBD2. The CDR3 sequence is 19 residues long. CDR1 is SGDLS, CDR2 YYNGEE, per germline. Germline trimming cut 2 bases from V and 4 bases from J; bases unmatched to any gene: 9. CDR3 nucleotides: TGTGCCAGCAGCGTGGGACTAGCGGGGGGGCCAGGGAGTTACAATGAGCAGTTCTTC. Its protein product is CASSVGLAGGPGSYNEQFF.

In DNA form, the CDR3 reads TGTGCCATCAGTGGGCTCTACGAGCAGTACTTC. Protein sequence: CAISGLYEQYF. The rearrangement uses TRBV10-3 and TRBJ2-7; the D is unclear. Germline V gives CDR1 ENHRY, CDR2 SYGVKD. The CDR3 is made up of 11 amino acids. The V end lost 4 bases, the J end lost 3 bases, and 4 bases lay between the germline ends.

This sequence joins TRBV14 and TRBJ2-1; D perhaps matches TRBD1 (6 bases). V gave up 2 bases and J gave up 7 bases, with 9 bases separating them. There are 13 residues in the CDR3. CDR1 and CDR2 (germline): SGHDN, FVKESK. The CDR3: CASSQIRGNEQFF. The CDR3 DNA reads TGTGCCAGCAGCCAAATTAGGGGGAATGAGCAGTTCTTC.

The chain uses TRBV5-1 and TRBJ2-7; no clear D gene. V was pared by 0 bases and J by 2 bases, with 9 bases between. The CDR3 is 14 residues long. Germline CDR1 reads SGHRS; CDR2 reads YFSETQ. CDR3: CASSLGGTAYEQYF. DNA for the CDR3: TGCGCCAGCAGCTTGGGCGGAACGGCCTACGAGCAGTACTTC.

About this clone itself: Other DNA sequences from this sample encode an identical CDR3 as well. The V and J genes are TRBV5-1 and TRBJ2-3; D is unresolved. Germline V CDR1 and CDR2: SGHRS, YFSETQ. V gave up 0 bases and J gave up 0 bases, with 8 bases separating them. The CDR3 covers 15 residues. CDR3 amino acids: CASSLDSSSTDTQYF. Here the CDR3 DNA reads TGCGCCAGCAGCTTGGACTCGTCTAGCACAGATACGCAGTATTTT.

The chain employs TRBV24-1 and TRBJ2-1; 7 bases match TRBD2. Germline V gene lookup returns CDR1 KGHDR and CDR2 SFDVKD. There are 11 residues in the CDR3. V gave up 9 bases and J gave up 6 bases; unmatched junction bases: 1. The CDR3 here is CATGLVNEQFF. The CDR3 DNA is TGTGCCACCGGACTAGTCAATGAGCAGTTCTTC.

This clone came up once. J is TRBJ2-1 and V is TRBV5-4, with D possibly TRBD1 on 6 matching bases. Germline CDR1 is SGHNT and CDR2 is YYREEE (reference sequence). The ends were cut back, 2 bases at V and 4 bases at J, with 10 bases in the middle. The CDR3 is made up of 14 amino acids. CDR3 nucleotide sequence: TGTGCCAGCAGCTTCCGGGACACATACAATGAGCAGTTCTTC. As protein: CASSFRDTYNEQFF.

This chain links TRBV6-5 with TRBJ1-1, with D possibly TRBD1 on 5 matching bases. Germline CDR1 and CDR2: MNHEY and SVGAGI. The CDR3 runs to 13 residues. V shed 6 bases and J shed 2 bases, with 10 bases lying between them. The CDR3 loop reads CASSRTINTEAFF. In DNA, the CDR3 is TGTGCCAGCAGCCGGACAATCAACACTGAAGCTTTCTTT.

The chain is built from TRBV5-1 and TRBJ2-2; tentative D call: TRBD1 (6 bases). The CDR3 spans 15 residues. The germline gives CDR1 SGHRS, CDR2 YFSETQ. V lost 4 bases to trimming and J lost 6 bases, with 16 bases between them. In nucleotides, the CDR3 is TGCGCCAGCAGCCTCCAACAGGGATCCGCCGGGGAGCTGTTTTTT. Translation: CASSLQQGSAGELFF.

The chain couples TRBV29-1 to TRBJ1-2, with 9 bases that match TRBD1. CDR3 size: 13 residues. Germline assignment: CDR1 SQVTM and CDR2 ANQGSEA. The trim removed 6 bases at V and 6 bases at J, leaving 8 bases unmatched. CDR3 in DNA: TGCAGCGTCGCCGGGACAGGGACAGATGGCTACACCTTC. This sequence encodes CSVAGTGTDGYTF.

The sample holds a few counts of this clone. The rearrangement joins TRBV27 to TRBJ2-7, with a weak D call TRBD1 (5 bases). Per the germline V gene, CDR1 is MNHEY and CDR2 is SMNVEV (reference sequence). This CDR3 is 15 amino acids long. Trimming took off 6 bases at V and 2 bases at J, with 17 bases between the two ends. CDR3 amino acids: CASRKGVVNPYEQYF. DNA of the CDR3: TGTGCCAGCAGAAAAGGGGTCGTGAACCCCTACGAGCAGTACTTC.

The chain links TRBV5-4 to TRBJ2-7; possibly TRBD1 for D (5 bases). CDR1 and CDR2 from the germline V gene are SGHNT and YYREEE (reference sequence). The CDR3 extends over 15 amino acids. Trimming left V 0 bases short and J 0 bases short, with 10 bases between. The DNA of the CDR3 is TGTGCCAGCAGCTTGGCTGGGGCCAGCTCCTACGAGCAGTACTTC. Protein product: CASSLAGASSYEQYF.